This TCR beta chain was profiled in a study of blood T cell repertoires in COVID-19. This CDR3 comprises 16 residues. V shed 1 base and J 0 bases; nucleotides not matched to a gene: 3. Germline assignment: CDR1 SGHNT and CDR2 YYREEE (reference sequence). Libraries were prepared by immunoSEQ multiplex PCR; TCRdb keeps only in-frame clonotypes and omits some of them. The sample includes some 130,000 clones, around 83% seen only once; the top ten take 18%. Before being deemed recovered, Cohort 3 donors had two negative PCRs, clearance, or symptom resolution. The chain uses TRBV5-4 and TRBJ1-3; the match to TRBD1 covers 8 bases. The clonotype was recovered from a man aged 30-40 years who had recovered from COVID-19. The sample consisted of PBMCs or T cells enriched from blood (not recorded which). As DNA, the CDR3 is TGTGCCAGCAGCTTGCAGGGGGCGAGCTCTGGAAACACCATATATTTT. This translates into CASSLQGASSGNTIYF.